These 12 T cell receptor beta chains were all obtained from the same sample, sequenced in a study of post-analysis software for immune sequencing data. Findings of the study overall: Patients carried roughly 5 TRBV segments more frequently than controls did, and TRBV5-6, TRBV5-1 and TRBV20-1 were among them.

Which antigens these TCRs recognize remains unknown. Prepared TCR beta cDNA libraries contained unique molecular identifiers. Each CDR3 protein gets one entry after TCRdb re-called the PCR reads with MiXCR. The sample consists of hundreds of thousands of distinct CDR3 sequences, roughly 30% of them appearing once. Sample: blood. These receptors were collected from a girl between 5 and 17 years old with multiple sclerosis.

The V gene is TRBV20-1, the J gene TRBJ2-7; a weak D match, TRBD2 (5 bases). The CDR3 contains 13 residues. The V end was cut by 5 bases, the J end by 8 bases, with 19 bases between. Germline V CDR1 and CDR2: DFQATT, SNEGSKA (reference sequence). For the CDR3, the DNA is TGCAGTGCTCACGGACTCCCTGCGGCTCAGCAGTACTTC. As protein: CSAHGLPAAQQYF.

This clonotype appeared a few times. The chain joins TRBV20-1 to TRBJ2-7, with TRBD1 matching over 8 bases. The J segment lost 1 base and the V segment lost 5 bases, leaving 7 bases of the junction unmatched. Germline CDR1 is DFQATT and CDR2 is SNEGSKA (reference sequence). The CDR3 consists of 14 residues. Here the CDR3 DNA reads TGCAGTGCTCCAGATGACAGGGGATCCTACGAGCAGTACTTC. The encoded protein is CSAPDDRGSYEQYF.

This clonotype appeared a few times. The genes are TRBV7-9 and TRBJ1-2; D unclear. Germline values: CDR1 SEHNR, CDR2 FQNEAQ (reference sequence). V was shortened by 5 bases and J by 4 bases, with 14 bases between the two germline ends. The CDR3 spans 14 residues. CDR3 DNA: TGTGCCAGCAGCCCCCCCGGATACGTCTATGGCTACACCTTC. Encoded protein: CASSPPGYVYGYTF.

This clonotype has a handful of counts. This chain uses TRBV7-2 with TRBJ1-4; D is uncertain. There are 14 residues in the CDR3. V was clipped by 5 bases and J by 6 bases, with 13 bases between them. The germline V gene has CDR1 SGHTA and CDR2 FQGNSA. The CDR3 region is CASSQAHGYEKLFF. The CDR3 DNA is TGTGCCAGCAGCCAAGCCCACGGGTATGAAAAACTGTTTTTT.

V is TRBV20-1 and J is TRBJ1-1; the D is unclear. The ends were cut back, 6 bases at V and 9 bases at J, with 11 bases in the middle. The CDR3 has 10 residues. Germline V CDR1 and CDR2: DFQATT, SNEGSKA (reference sequence). The CDR3 nucleotides read TGCAGTGCCACCTTTCAGAAAGCTTTCTTT. Protein product: CSATFQKAFF.

The chain combines TRBV15 with TRBJ1-1; D unresolved. CDR3 length: 13 amino acids. Germline CDR1 reads LNHNV; CDR2 reads YYDKDF (reference sequence). Trimming shortened V by 5 bases and J by 1 base, and 8 bases separated the two germline ends. In DNA form, the CDR3 reads TGTGCCACCAGCTCACCTGAGAACACTGAAGCTTTCTTT. Its protein is CATSSPENTEAFF.

This clonotype was seen many times. V usage is TRBV6-5 and J usage is TRBJ2-7, with a possible D match to TRBD2 (6 bases). The germline V gene has CDR1 MNHEY and CDR2 SVGAGI. The CDR3 covers 14 residues. V gave up 6 bases and J gave up 4 bases, with 16 bases separating them. In DNA, the CDR3 is TGTGCCAGCAGCCCGGGAGTGGGGATTTACGAGCAGTACTTC. Its protein is CASSPGVGIYEQYF.

This chain joins TRBV9 and TRBJ2-5; TRBD2 matches 10 bases. The trim removed 1 base at V and 2 bases at J, leaving 8 bases unmatched. Germline CDR1 reads SGDLS; CDR2 reads YYNGEE. The CDR3 totals 17 residues. The CDR3 loop reads CASSVNRLAGDQETQYF. The DNA for the CDR3 is TGTGCCAGCAGCGTAAATCGTCTAGCGGGGGATCAAGAGACCCAGTACTTC.

This chain connects TRBV6-2 or TRBV6-3 to TRBJ2-1; 8 bases fit TRBD1. With 6 bases clipped from V and 2 bases from J, the junction kept 3 bases outside the gene matches. This CDR3 has 14 amino acids. CDR1 and CDR2 (germline): MNHEY, SVGEGT. CDR3 sequence reads: CASREQGAYNEQFF. The CDR3 region has the DNA TGTGCCAGCAGGGAACAGGGGGCCTACAATGAGCAGTTCTTC.

V is TRBV2 and J is TRBJ1-5; the D gene is possibly TRBD1 (5 bases). CDR1 and CDR2 (germline): SNHLY, FYNNEI. Trimming left V 5 bases short and J 1 base short, with 12 bases between. The CDR3 loop spans 15 amino acids. The CDR3 loop is CASSLSGVSNQPQHF. The DNA of the CDR3 is TGTGCCAGCAGTCTTTCGGGGGTGAGCAATCAGCCCCAGCATTTT. The entire variable domain, with the rest obtained from reference TRBV2 and TRBJ1-5, is as follows: EPEVTQTPSHQVTQMGQEVILRCVPISNHLYFYWYRQILGQKVEFLVSFYNNEISEKSEIFDDQFSVERPDGSNFTLKIRSTKLEDSAMYFCASSLSGVSNQPQHFGDGTRLSIL.

The rearrangement uses TRBV18 and TRBJ2-2, with a tentative D call TRBD2 (5 bases). The CDR3 spans 16 residues. Germline V gene data show CDR1 as KGHSH and CDR2 as LQKENI. Trimming pared 4 bases from V and 6 bases from J, leaving 18 bases between. The CDR3 DNA sequence: TGTGCCAGCTCACAACCGAGGCTCCCGAGGGCCGGGGAGCTGTTTTTT. Protein product: CASSQPRLPRAGELFF.

In this sample, this clonotype turned up a few times. This rearrangement joins TRBV11-2 to TRBJ2-2; D is unclear. This CDR3 contains 14 residues. Trimming stripped 0 bases from V and 1 base from J, with 3 bases between. In germline, CDR1 is SGHAT, CDR2 FQNNGV. In DNA, the CDR3 is TGTGCCAGCAGCTTAGACAGGAACACCGGGGAGCTGTTTTTT. Its protein is CASSLDRNTGELFF.